This T cell receptor (beta chain) was observed in a study of T cells in Graves' hyperthyroidism and ophthalmopathy. Study-wide points: Most thyroid clonotypes that were expanded above 0.001 also turned up in blood.

The study defined stable Graves' hyperthyroidism as no ophthalmopathy progression within 18 months. Subjects aged 18 to 65 presented with newly diagnosed hyperthyroidism of less than 2 months' duration. J gave up 5 bases and V 1 base, and 5 bases lay outside the gene matches. Germline CDR1 reads SGHAT; CDR2 reads FQNNGV. The CDR3 has 16 amino acids. The source material, RNA transcripts, was used to amplify TCR beta CDR3 regions. HTBI primers drove first-round RT-PCR of the TCR CDR3. Via MiXCR, TCRdb re-called the multiplex PCR reads, giving one row per CDR3 protein. The data contain 300,000 to 400,000 distinct CDR3 sequences, about 12% of them seen just once; the ten biggest clones take up 9.2%. The table lists this clonotype with many counts. Its antigen remains unknown.

Sequenced input: blood. The sequence derives from a woman aged 18 to 35 with Graves' hyperthyroidism. This chain links TRBV11-2 with TRBJ1-5, with 10 positions matching TRBD1. The CDR3 nucleotides are TGTGCCAGCAGCTTAGGGGGGACAGGGGTGGATCAGCCCCAGCATTTT. This sequence encodes CASSLGGTGVDQPQHF.